The rows below give T cell receptor beta chains drawn from one sample of a study of shared T cell receptors in the human thymus. The data were produced by immunoSEQ multiplex PCR, yet TCRdb's version contains in-frame clones alone and is incomplete. The sample comprises hundreds of thousands of clones, about 90% of which are singletons, and 0.0094% rests with the top ten. These data were also filed under a second study, of human thymus T cells.

The sequenced sample was thymocytes. All receptors come from a boy under two years old with a congenital heart defect. Both conserved end residues are part of each CDR3. The D gene is left open where the match is weak.

d_gene: .; j_gene: TRBJ2-5; v_gene: TRBV28; CDR3aa: CASRPTGGPETQYF
d_gene: .; j_gene: TRBJ2-7; v_gene: TRBV30; CDR3aa: CAWTPGLMSSYEQYF
d_gene: .; j_gene: TRBJ1-6; v_gene: TRBV9; CDR3aa: CASSVAPESPLHF
d_gene: .; j_gene: TRBJ2-7; v_gene: TRBV11-2; CDR3aa: CASSQPRTGRGSYEQYF
d_gene: .; j_gene: TRBJ1-2; v_gene: TRBV28; CDR3aa: CASSLWEDNYGYTF
d_gene: TRBD1; j_gene: TRBJ2-6; v_gene: TRBV5-6; CDR3aa: CATSQGVPSGANVLTF
d_gene: .; j_gene: TRBJ2-2; v_gene: TRBV28; CDR3aa: CASSLRQATGELFF
d_gene: .; j_gene: TRBJ2-7; v_gene: TRBV9; CDR3aa: CASSVGTVNYEQYF
d_gene: .; j_gene: TRBJ2-3; v_gene: TRBV9; CDR3aa: CASSVGGGASTDTQYF
d_gene: TRBD2; j_gene: TRBJ2-1; v_gene: TRBV5-1; CDR3aa: CASGCGGENYNEQFF
d_gene: TRBD1; j_gene: TRBJ2-5; v_gene: TRBV5-1; CDR3aa: CASRIGTGGETQYF
d_gene: TRBD1; j_gene: TRBJ2-3; v_gene: TRBV5-1; CDR3aa: CASSLDRGGADTQYF
d_gene: TRBD1; j_gene: TRBJ1-1; v_gene: TRBV7-2; CDR3aa: CASSLPTGVMTDTEAFF
d_gene: TRBD1; j_gene: TRBJ1-2; v_gene: TRBV4-3; CDR3aa: CASSQGGTGSYGYTF
d_gene: .; j_gene: TRBJ2-7; v_gene: TRBV7-6; CDR3aa: CASSAPVSPLTYEQYF
d_gene: TRBD2; j_gene: TRBJ2-7; v_gene: TRBV12-5; CDR3aa: CASGLVGLAAGEQYF
d_gene: TRBD1; j_gene: TRBJ2-1; v_gene: TRBV29-1; CDR3aa: CRVGTGPYNEQFF
d_gene: TRBD1; j_gene: TRBJ1-2; v_gene: TRBV7-9; CDR3aa: CASSLEGTGADYGYTF
d_gene: .; j_gene: TRBJ2-5; v_gene: TRBV9; CDR3aa: CASSVRETQYF
d_gene: .; j_gene: TRBJ2-5; v_gene: TRBV4-3; CDR3aa: CASSQDLANKETQYF
d_gene: TRBD2; j_gene: TRBJ2-1; v_gene: TRBV9; CDR3aa: CASSPLYRGLEPSYNEQFF
d_gene: TRBD1; j_gene: TRBJ1-1; v_gene: TRBV4-3; CDR3aa: CASSHRDSHRPFF
d_gene: .; j_gene: TRBJ1-2; v_gene: TRBV29-1; CDR3aa: CSVEDREGPRGYGYTF
d_gene: TRBD1; j_gene: TRBJ1-5; v_gene: TRBV19; CDR3aa: CASSIISGGSNQPQHF
d_gene: .; j_gene: TRBJ2-5; v_gene: TRBV2; CDR3aa: CASKGGEGHLETQYF
d_gene: TRBD2; j_gene: TRBJ2-1; v_gene: TRBV6-1; CDR3aa: CASSETSGKNEQFF
d_gene: .; j_gene: TRBJ2-1; v_gene: TRBV14; CDR3aa: CASSLLRTREQFF
d_gene: TRBD2; j_gene: TRBJ2-1; v_gene: TRBV4-3; CDR3aa: CASSGGTSGSNEQFF
d_gene: .; j_gene: TRBJ2-7; v_gene: TRBV18; CDR3aa: CASSPHPRYEQYF
d_gene: TRBD1; j_gene: TRBJ1-2; v_gene: TRBV6-1; CDR3aa: CASSAFRPGGSHGYTF
d_gene: TRBD2; j_gene: TRBJ2-5; v_gene: TRBV4-2; CDR3aa: CASSQDPIQGLVSETQYF